The T cell receptor beta chain under discussion was sequenced for a study of CD8+ T cells in alopecia areata. The CDR3 has 10 amino acids. Germline V gene lookup returns CDR1 SQVTM and CDR2 ANQGSEA. Trimming stripped 4 bases from V and 5 bases from J, with 6 bases between. Treatment defined: oral pan-JAK inhibitor, 5-10 mg twice daily. RNA, once extracted, was reverse transcribed into cDNA for use as the sequencing template. Here immunoSEQ multiplex PCR was the method, and the copy in TCRdb shows in-frame clones only, minus some. The data hold 90,000 or so clones, with roughly 46% observed a single time. This clone was observed a handful of times.

Here the sequenced sample was CD8+ T cells sorted from blood, taken at week 24, from a patient treated with tofacitinib. The receptor comes from a human donor with alopecia areata. This rearrangement joins TRBV29-1 to TRBJ2-7; no firm D call. The CDR3 region is CSVGGNEQYF. CDR3 nucleotides: TGCAGCGTTGGGGGAAACGAGCAGTACTTC.